Included here is one T cell receptor (beta chain) sequence, with context. The V end was cut by 2 bases, the J end by 6 bases, with 8 bases between. Germline-derived CDR1 and CDR2 are LGHDT and YNNKEL (reference sequence). The CDR3 has 12 amino acids. This entry belongs to a study of blood T cell repertoires in COVID-19. The method was immunoSEQ multiplex PCR; TCRdb's version includes in-frame clones alone and lacks a portion of them. The table shows 200,000 to 250,000 clones, with over 80% occurring only once. The source material was peripheral blood. The chain is built from TRBV3-1 (or the pseudogene TRBV3-2) and TRBJ2-7; maybe TRBD2 (6 bases). The receptor's source is a man younger than 45 with COVID-19, enrolled during active disease. The CDR3 spells CASSQSAGEQYF. The DNA of the CDR3 is TGTGCCAGCAGCCAATCAGCGGGCGAGCAGTACTTC.